The rows below give T cell receptor beta chains drawn from one sample of a study of blood T cell repertoires in COVID-19. This table comes from immunoSEQ multiplex PCR, and its TCRdb copy is limited to in-frame clones, with some not included. In the table there are 150,000 to 180,000 clones, about 90% of which are singletons. Sequencing input: peripheral blood. The receptors derive from a man in his fifties with acute or convalescent COVID-19. CDR3s include the opening cysteine and the closing phenylalanine or tryptophan. Fields, in order: clone size, J gene, D gene, V gene, CDR3 DNA, CDR3 protein. A D gene is named only where the DNA matches it firmly. Some rows mark clone size as missing; the rest say once, few, many or name a class of expanded clone.

NA | TRBJ2-7 | TRBD2 | TRBV19 | TGTGCCAGTAGTATAGGGACTAGCGGGGACGTCTACGAGCAGTACTTC | CASSIGTSGDVYEQYF
once | TRBJ2-5 | TRBD1 | TRBV18 | TGTGCCAGCTCGCGGACAGGGATGGGGGAGACCCAGTACTTC | CASSRTGMGETQYF
NA | TRBJ1-1 | NA | TRBV4-3 | TGCGCCAGCAGCCCTTCGAGCAGGGGAGTCGGTGAAGCTTTCTTT | CASSPSSRGVGEAFF
NA | TRBJ2-1 | NA | TRBV9 | TGTGCCAGCAGCGTAGGGGGCCATGAGCAGTTCTTC | CASSVGGHEQFF
NA | TRBJ2-1 | TRBD2 | TRBV7-2 | TGTGCCAGCAGCTTAGCTCCGGGACTAGCGGGAGTTGAGCAGTTCTTC | CASSLAPGLAGVEQFF
NA | TRBJ2-1 | NA | TRBV27 | TGTGCCAGCAGTTTATCGGGGCGTGAGCAGTTCTTC | CASSLSGREQFF
NA | TRBJ2-1 | TRBD2 | TRBV19 | TGTGCCAGTAGTCGGGGGGAGTCCCCCCTCAATGAGCAGTTCTTC | CASSRGESPLNEQFF
NA | TRBJ2-1 | TRBD2 | TRBV7-2 | TGTGCCAGCAGCCTCCGGACTAGCGGGAGGGATCGGCAGTTCTTC | CASSLRTSGRDRQFF
NA | TRBJ2-1 | NA | TRBV2 | TGTGCCAGCCGGCGGCGCCTCAATGAGCAGTTCTTC | CASRRRLNEQFF
once | TRBJ2-2 | NA | TRBV19 | TGTGCCAGTAGTATTAACAGCCTTAACACCGGGGAGCTGTTTTTT | CASSINSLNTGELFF
NA | TRBJ1-1 | TRBD1 | TRBV6-2/TRBV6-3 | TGTGCCAGCAGCCTGGACAGGGCTACTGAAGCTTTCTTT | CASSLDRATEAFF
NA | TRBJ2-3 | TRBD2 | TRBV2 | TGTGCCAGCAGTGCACTAGCGGGGGGCACAGATACGCAGTATTTT | CASSALAGGTDTQYF
NA | TRBJ1-2 | NA | TRBV27 | TGTGCCAGCAGTCCCGACAGGTTCTATGGCTACACCTTC | CASSPDRFYGYTF
NA | TRBJ1-5 | NA | TRBV6-5 | TGTGCCAGCAGCAAAACTGACAGACGGAATCAGCCCCAGCATTTT | CASSKTDRRNQPQHF
NA | TRBJ2-2 | TRBD1 | TRBV11-3 | TGTGCCAGCAGCGAGCGCCTGGGACAGATCAACACCGGGGAGCTGTTTTTT | CASSERLGQINTGELFF
NA | TRBJ2-1 | TRBD2 | TRBV2 | TGTGCCAGCAGTGAGAGGCTAGCGGGAAACAATGAGCAGTTCTTC | CASSERLAGNNEQFF
NA | TRBJ1-2 | TRBD1 | TRBV3-1/TRBV3-2 | TGTGCCAGCAGCCAAGGACAGGGTCTTGGTGGCTACACCTTC | CASSQGQGLGGYTF